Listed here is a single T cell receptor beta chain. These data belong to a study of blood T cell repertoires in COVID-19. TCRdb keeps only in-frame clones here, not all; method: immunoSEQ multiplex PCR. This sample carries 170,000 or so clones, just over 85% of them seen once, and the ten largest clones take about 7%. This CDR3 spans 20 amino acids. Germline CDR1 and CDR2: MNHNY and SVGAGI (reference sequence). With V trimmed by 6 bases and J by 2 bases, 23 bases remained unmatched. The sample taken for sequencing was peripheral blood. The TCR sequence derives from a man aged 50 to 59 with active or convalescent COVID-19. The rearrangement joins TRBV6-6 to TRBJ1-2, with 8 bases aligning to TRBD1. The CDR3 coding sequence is TGTGCCAGCAGCCTGACAGGGGCCGGACGGATGCCCCATGGAAACTATGGCTACACCTTC. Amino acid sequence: CASSLTGAGRMPHGNYGYTF.